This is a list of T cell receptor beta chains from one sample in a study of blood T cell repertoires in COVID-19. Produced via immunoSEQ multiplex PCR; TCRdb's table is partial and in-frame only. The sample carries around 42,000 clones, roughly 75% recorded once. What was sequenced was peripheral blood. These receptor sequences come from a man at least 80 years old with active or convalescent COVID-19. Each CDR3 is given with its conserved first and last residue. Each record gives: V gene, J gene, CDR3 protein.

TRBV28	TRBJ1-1	CASSFHSVGGVAFF
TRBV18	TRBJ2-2	CASSPPRVNTGELFF
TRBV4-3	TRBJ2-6	CASSQDWVVAVRSGANVLTF
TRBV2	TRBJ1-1	CASSQGTGSEAFF
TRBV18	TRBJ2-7	CASTLAGGDDEQYF
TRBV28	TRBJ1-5	CASSRLRVENQPQHF
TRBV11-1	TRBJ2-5	CASSSQETQYF
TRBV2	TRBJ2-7	CASTPSYEQYF
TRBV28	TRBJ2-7	CASIRQGGEMVHEQYF
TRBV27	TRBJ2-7	CASSFSAGLSYEQYF
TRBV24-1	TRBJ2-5	CATSDGGLAGQETQYF
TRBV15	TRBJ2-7	CATSSNKREYEQYF
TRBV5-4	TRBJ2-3	CASSLAGGALPDTQYF
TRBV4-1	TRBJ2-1	CASSQPRDRVFNEQFF
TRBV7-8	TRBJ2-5	CASIEKPGVETQYF
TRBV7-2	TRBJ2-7	CASSLAARDYFIEQYF
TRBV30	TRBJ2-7	CAWSPGTLTYEQYF
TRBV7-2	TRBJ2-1	CASSLVTDNEQFF
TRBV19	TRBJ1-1	CASSLRTRSTEAFF
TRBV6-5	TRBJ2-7	CASSRTDNYEQYF
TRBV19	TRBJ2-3	CASSIDLVGTGYFTDTQYF
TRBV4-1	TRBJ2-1	CASSHPQRSSYNEQFF
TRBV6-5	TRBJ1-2	CASRRLNAGYGYTF
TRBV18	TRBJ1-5	CASSRKPQEPQHF
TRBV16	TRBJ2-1	CASSQSAGGNNEQFF
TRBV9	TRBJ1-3	CASSPSPQGAGNTIYF
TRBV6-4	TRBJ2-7	CASSDRDRVFYEQYF
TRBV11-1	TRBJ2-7	CASSLRQGTVTYEQYF
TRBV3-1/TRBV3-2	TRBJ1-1	CASSQERTGNTEAFF
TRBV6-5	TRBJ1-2	CASSLQGALYGYTF
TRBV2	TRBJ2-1	CASRDIGGLNEQFF
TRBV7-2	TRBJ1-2	CASSSFAAGTGGGYTF
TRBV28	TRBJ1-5	CASSLRSQPQHF
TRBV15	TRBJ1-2	CATSRDQVAMDYTF
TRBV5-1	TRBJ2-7	CASSLVAGEVEQYF
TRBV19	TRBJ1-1	CASNGRGLGNTEAFF
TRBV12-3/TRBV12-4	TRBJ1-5	CASSLDRDQPQHF
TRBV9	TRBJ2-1	CASSPPFGQGAYEQFF
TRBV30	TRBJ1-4	CAWTTGATNEKLFF
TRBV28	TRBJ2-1	CASSPRTNEQFF
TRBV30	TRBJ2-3	CAWSVTGGTDTQYF
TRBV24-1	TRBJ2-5	CATSAPDREETQYF
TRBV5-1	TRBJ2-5	CASTRTGDETQYF
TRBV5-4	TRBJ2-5	CASSLGRTVETQYF
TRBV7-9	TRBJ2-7	CASSLEGQSYEQYF
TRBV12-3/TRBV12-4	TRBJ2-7	CASSLQGLEQYF
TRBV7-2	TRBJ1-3	CASSTDRGDGNTIYF
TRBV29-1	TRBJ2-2	CSVVFMERAGELFF
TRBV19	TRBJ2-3	CASSIGKREVTDTQYF
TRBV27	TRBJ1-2	CASSPLGTANYGYTF
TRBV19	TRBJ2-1	CASSSRHRGNNEQFF
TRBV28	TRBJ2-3	CASSTDRERGDTQYF
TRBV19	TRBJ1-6	CASREASYNSPLHF
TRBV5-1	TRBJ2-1	CASSLGLAGGANEQFF
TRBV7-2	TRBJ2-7	CASSLVSHSYEQYF